A selection of T cell receptor beta chains follows, all from one sample in a study of blood T cell repertoires in COVID-19. TCRdb's copy holds only in-frame clones and misses some; the assay was immunoSEQ multiplex PCR. The sample has around 64,000 clones; 75% to 90% are singletons. The specimen was peripheral blood. Receptors were obtained from a human donor in a cohort sampled during active COVID-19. Each CDR3 is given with its conserved first and last residue. D genes are given only for firm matches. Not every row has a clone size; where given, it reads once, few, many or a size class.

D	size	V	J	DNA	CDR3
-	-	TRBV18	TRBJ1-2	TGTGCCAGCTCACCAATTTCGGCAGGGGTGTTGACGGATGGCTACACCTTC	CASSPISAGVLTDGYTF
-	-	TRBV5-1	TRBJ2-3	TGCGCCAGCAGCTTGGGACGGGGAGGCACAGATACGCAGTATTTT	CASSLGRGGTDTQYF
-	few	TRBV5-1	TRBJ2-2	TGCGCCAGCAGCTTGAGGCCGGTTGGGCAGGACACCGGGGAGCTGTTTTTT	CASSLRPVGQDTGELFF
-	-	TRBV7-2	TRBJ1-2	TGTGCCAGCAGCAATTTTAAATCCTATGGCTACACCTTC	CASSNFKSYGYTF
-	-	TRBV6-6	TRBJ1-5	TGTGCCAGCAGCCCATCGGGTTATGGTCAGCCCCAGCATTTT	CASSPSGYGQPQHF
TRBD2	-	TRBV7-9	TRBJ2-5	TGTGCCAGCAGCATCCTTAGGGCGGGGGGCTCAGAGACCCAGTACTTC	CASSILRAGGSETQYF
TRBD2	-	TRBV7-2	TRBJ2-7	TGTGCCAGCAGCCCCGAGGGTAGCGGGGGGTTTCCCTACGAGCAGTACTTC	CASSPEGSGGFPYEQYF
-	few	TRBV5-1	TRBJ1-4	TGCGCCAGCAGCTTACAGGGAGAGCGTGAAAAACTGTTTTTT	CASSLQGEREKLFF
-	-	TRBV6-6	TRBJ1-1	TGTGCTACCCACCTGGGGAGGAACACTGAAGCTTTCTTT	CATHLGRNTEAFF
TRBD2	few	TRBV3-1/TRBV3-2	TRBJ2-1	TGTGCCAGCAGCCGGACTAGCGGGGGTGTTCATGAGCAGTTCTTC	CASSRTSGGVHEQFF
TRBD2	-	TRBV5-4	TRBJ2-5	TGTGCCACTAACTTGGGGGGGTTGGAAGAGACCCAGTACTTC	CATNLGGLEETQYF
-	-	TRBV7-9	TRBJ2-7	TGTGCCAGCAGCCTAACCGAGACTTGGCTGGTCGAGCAGTACTTC	CASSLTETWLVEQYF
-	-	TRBV5-1	TRBJ2-7	TGCGCCAGCAGCAAACAGGAGCCCTACGAGCAGTACTTC	CASSKQEPYEQYF
-	-	TRBV6-5	TRBJ1-4	TGTGCCAGCAGTTATGGCACGGGAAGGGAAAAACTGTTTTTT	CASSYGTGREKLFF
-	many	TRBV28	TRBJ1-4	TGTGCCAGCAGTTTCCACGGGATGGCTTCAACTAATGAAAAACTGTTTTTT	CASSFHGMASTNEKLFF
TRBD1	few	TRBV19	TRBJ1-1	TGTGCCAGTAGTATAGCTCGACAGGGGTTGAACACTGAAGCTTTCTTT	CASSIARQGLNTEAFF
TRBD1	-	TRBV27	TRBJ1-6	TGTGCCAGCAGTTTGGGGACAGGGGTTCGATCACCCCTCCACTTT	CASSLGTGVRSPLHF
-	-	TRBV5-1	TRBJ2-3	TGCGCCAGCCTATGGGCCAATCCGAGCACAGATACGCAGTATTTT	CASLWANPSTDTQYF
-	-	TRBV6-6	TRBJ2-3	TGTGCCAGCAGTTACGAGGGCCTGCATACGCAGTATTTT	CASSYEGLHTQYF
TRBD1	-	TRBV7-8	TRBJ2-1	TGTGCCAGCAGCCCGCACGGACAGGGTCAGCAGTTCTTC	CASSPHGQGQQFF
-	-	TRBV5-6	TRBJ1-1	TGTGCCAGCAGCTTGTTCAGGGGATTCACTGAAGCTTTCTTT	CASSLFRGFTEAFF
TRBD2	-	TRBV6-5	TRBJ2-1	TGTGCCACTCTCCCCGGGGGGAGCCGCGTGCATGAGCAGTTCTTC	CATLPGGSRVHEQFF
TRBD1	-	TRBV19	TRBJ1-4	TGTGGTACCGGGACAGCTAATGAAAAACTGTTTTTT	CGTGTANEKLFF
-	-	TRBV29-1	TRBJ2-5	TGCAGCGTTGCGCAAGAGACCCAGTACTTC	CSVAQETQYF
TRBD1	-	TRBV6-5	TRBJ1-6	TGTGCCAGCAGTAGGGACAGGAATAATTCACCCCTCCACTTT	CASSRDRNNSPLHF
-	-	TRBV6-5	TRBJ2-2	TGTGCCAGCAGTACCTCGCTACCCGGGGAGCTGTTTTTT	CASSTSLPGELFF
TRBD2	-	TRBV6-1	TRBJ2-1	TGTGCCAGCAGTGAACTAGCGGGGTACAATGAGCAGTTCTTC	CASSELAGYNEQFF
-	-	TRBV24-1	TRBJ2-5	TGTGCCACCAGTGAGGGGGGGGCCGGAACCCAAGAGACCCAGTACTTC	CATSEGGAGTQETQYF
-	-	TRBV19	TRBJ2-1	TGTGCCAGTAGTATTACAGGGTCCAATGAGCAGTTCTTC	CASSITGSNEQFF
-	few	TRBV4-1	TRBJ1-5	TGCGCCAGCAGCCAAGAACAGGCCAACCAGCCCCAGCATTTT	CASSQEQANQPQHF
-	-	TRBV2	TRBJ1-2	TGTGCCAGCATCGGGGGGGGTTCTGGCTACACCTTC	CASIGGGSGYTF
-	-	TRBV10-1	TRBJ2-3	TGCGCCAGCAGTGACCTTGCTTTCGGGAGCACAGATACGCAGTATTTT	CASSDLAFGSTDTQYF
-	-	TRBV18	TRBJ1-3	TGTGCCAGCTCACCTACGGGGGGTCATCCAGGAAACACCATATATTTT	CASSPTGGHPGNTIYF
TRBD1	-	TRBV27	TRBJ2-5	TGTGCCAGCAGCCTAGGACAGGGGTTACAAGAGACCCAGTACTTC	CASSLGQGLQETQYF
-	-	TRBV6-6	TRBJ2-3	TGTGCCAGCAACCCCCAGGGGGTAGCGGGCACAGATACGCAGTATTTT	CASNPQGVAGTDTQYF
TRBD1	-	TRBV7-2	TRBJ2-2	TGTGCCAGCAGCTCTGCAGGCGGACAGGGGGTGGCCGGGGAGCTGTTTTTT	CASSSAGGQGVAGELFF
TRBD2	-	TRBV10-3	TRBJ2-2	TGTGCCATCAGTAGCGGGGGGGCGACCGGGGAGCTGTTTTTT	CAISSGGATGELFF
-	-	TRBV27	TRBJ1-1	TGTGCCAGCATGCGAGGCACTGAAGCTTTCTTT	CASMRGTEAFF
TRBD2	-	TRBV5-6	TRBJ2-6	TGTGCCAGCAGTTTTGGGGCTAGCGGGGGGTATCCTGGGGCCAACGTCCTGACTTTC	CASSFGASGGYPGANVLTF
-	-	TRBV7-8	TRBJ1-1	TGTGCCAGCAGCTTAGGGTACAGATGGGGGCCTGAAGCTTTCTTT	CASSLGYRWGPEAFF
TRBD1	-	TRBV9	TRBJ1-2	TGTGCCAGCAGCCCAGGGACAGGGAATCTATATGGCTACACCTTC	CASSPGTGNLYGYTF
-	-	TRBV7-9	TRBJ1-4	TGTGCCAGCAGCCCCAGTGCCCCGCGGGGTAATGAAAAACTGTTTTTT	CASSPSAPRGNEKLFF
-	-	TRBV18	TRBJ2-6	TGTGCCAGCTCCGACCGGGAGAGCTCTGGGGCCAACGTCCTGACTTTC	CASSDRESSGANVLTF
TRBD1	once	TRBV28	TRBJ1-6	TGTGCCAGCAGCCGTAGACAGGGACTCTCACCCCTCCACTTT	CASSRRQGLSPLHF
-	-	TRBV9	TRBJ1-2	TGTGCCAGCAGCCCCCAGGACAGTAAATTTTTCTATGGCTACACCTTC	CASSPQDSKFFYGYTF
TRBD1	-	TRBV3-1/TRBV3-2	TRBJ1-3	TGTGCCAGCAGCCCCCGGGACAGGGACGGAAACACCATATATTTT	CASSPRDRDGNTIYF
TRBD1	-	TRBV7-7	TRBJ2-6	TGTGCCAGCAGCATAGGAGTGGGGACAGGGCTATCTGGGGCCAACGTCCTGACTTTC	CASSIGVGTGLSGANVLTF
-	-	TRBV5-1	TRBJ1-4	TGCGCCAGCAGCTTGGCAGAGGGGACAAATGAAAAACTGTTTTTT	CASSLAEGTNEKLFF
-	-	TRBV5-1	TRBJ2-1	TGCGCCAGCAGCCGCCTTGGGAGCTCCTACAATGAGCAGTTCTTC	CASSRLGSSYNEQFF
-	-	TRBV30	TRBJ1-2	TGTGCCTGGAGTTGGGGAGTTGGCTATGGCTACACCTTC	CAWSWGVGYGYTF
-	-	TRBV27	TRBJ2-3	TGTGCCAGCAGTTTATCGAGACGGGGGAGCACAGATACGCAGTATTTT	CASSLSRRGSTDTQYF
-	few	TRBV28	TRBJ2-1	TGTGCCAGCTTGGAAGACAGCTCCTACAATGAGCAGTTCTTC	CASLEDSSYNEQFF
TRBD1	-	TRBV27	TRBJ1-4	TGTGCCAGCAGGGCCCGGACAGGGCAGGGCGAAAAACTGTTTTTT	CASRARTGQGEKLFF
TRBD1	-	TRBV4-1	TRBJ2-5	TGCGCCAGCAGCCAAGAAGGAGGTCGGACAGGGGAAGAGACCCAGTACTTC	CASSQEGGRTGEETQYF
TRBD1	few	TRBV9	TRBJ1-2	TGTGCCAGCAGCTATACAGGGGACTATGGCTACACCTTC	CASSYTGDYGYTF
-	-	TRBV12-3/TRBV12-4	TRBJ1-2	TGTGCCAGCAGTCCGCGACAGTACTATGGCTACACCTTC	CASSPRQYYGYTF
-	-	TRBV28	TRBJ2-3	TGTGCCAGCAGAGAAGATGGCGGGGCAGATACGCAGTATTTT	CASREDGGADTQYF
-	-	TRBV3-1/TRBV3-2	TRBJ1-6	TGTGCCAGCAGCCAAGATCCCCGTGGGAGGGTTGCACCCCTCCACTTT	CASSQDPRGRVAPLHF
-	-	TRBV18	TRBJ2-5	TGTGCCAGCTCACTTGGGGCCGGGGAGACCCAGTACTTC	CASSLGAGETQYF
TRBD2	few	TRBV15	TRBJ2-5	TGTGCCACCAGCAGACTACCGAGCGGGGGGGGTAAGACCCAGTACTTC	CATSRLPSGGGKTQYF